These T cell receptor beta chains were read from a single sample in a study of T cell responses to AZD1222 COVID-19 vaccine. Clones were read by immunoSEQ multiplex PCR, and TCRdb kept only the in-frame ones, dropping some. Altogether approximately 84,000 clones are present, about nine tenths being singletons, with the ten largest covering about 2.2%. The source material was peripheral blood, sampled on day 0 of AZD1222 vaccination. Receptors originate from an adult in good health. The CDR3 runs from the conserved cysteine through the conserved F or W. D genes are given only for firm matches. Where a row states a size, it is once, few, many or the class of an expanded clone; other rows omit it.

cdr3_aa cdr3_nt v_call clone_size d_call j_call
CASSPPVVGQRFTDTQYF TGTGCCAGCAGCCCTCCCGTTGTAGGACAGAGATTCACAGATACGCAGTATTTT TRBV7-6 NA NA TRBJ2-3
CSVEVAGGRFLDEQFF TGCAGCGTTGAGGTAGCGGGAGGGAGGTTTCTGGATGAGCAGTTCTTC TRBV29-1 once TRBD2 TRBJ2-1
CASSESESTDTQYF TGTGCCAGCAGTGAGAGCGAGTCGACAGATACGCAGTATTTT TRBV6-4 NA NA TRBJ2-3
CASESGRAAGELFF TGTGCCAGCGAGAGCGGGAGGGCCGCCGGGGAGCTGTTTTTT TRBV2 once TRBD2 TRBJ2-2
CSASGGGVDTQYF TGCAGTGCTAGTGGCGGGGGGGTAGATACGCAGTATTTT TRBV20-1 once TRBD2 TRBJ2-3
CASSRQGAGTDTQYF TGCGCCAGCAGCAGGCAGGGGGCTGGGACAGATACGCAGTATTTT TRBV5-1 NA TRBD1 TRBJ2-3
CAISAGTGMNTEAFF TGTGCCATCAGTGCCGGGACAGGGATGAACACTGAAGCTTTCTTT TRBV10-3 NA TRBD1 TRBJ1-1
CASSSVWETGYNEQFF TGTGCCAGCAGCTCGGTCTGGGAGACAGGTTACAATGAGCAGTTCTTC TRBV5-4 NA NA TRBJ2-1
CSVELAGRSYEQYF TGCAGCGTTGAGCTAGCGGGCCGCTCCTACGAGCAGTACTTC TRBV29-1 NA TRBD2 TRBJ2-7
CSVVTGGTQGYTF TGCAGCGTTGTTACAGGGGGCACTCAGGGCTACACCTTC TRBV29-1 NA TRBD1 TRBJ1-2
CASSYGLAASSYNEQFF TGCGCCAGCAGCTACGGACTAGCGGCCAGCTCCTACAATGAGCAGTTCTTC TRBV5-1 once TRBD2 TRBJ2-1
CASSQDFGQLVTEAFF TGTGCCAGCAGCCAAGACTTTGGACAGCTTGTCACTGAAGCTTTCTTT TRBV4-2 NA NA TRBJ1-1
CASSLVDRVSEKLFF TGTGCCAGCAGCTTGGTCGACAGGGTGAGTGAAAAACTGTTTTTT TRBV13 NA TRBD1 TRBJ1-4
CASGPGTGRTEAFF TGTGCTAGTGGTCCCGGGACAGGGCGCACTGAAGCTTTCTTT TRBV12-5 NA TRBD1 TRBJ1-1
CASSLIYGGGVGSYNEQFF TGTGCCAGCAGCTTGATTTATGGGGGTGGAGTTGGGTCCTACAATGAGCAGTTCTTC TRBV5-4 NA NA TRBJ2-1
CASSEGWDSQAFF TGTGCCAGCAGTGAAGGCTGGGACAGCCAAGCTTTCTTT TRBV25-1 NA TRBD1 TRBJ1-1
CSVGPPRGLGTEAFF TGCAGCGTTGGTCCACCCCGGGGGCTGGGCACTGAAGCTTTCTTT TRBV29-1 NA NA TRBJ1-1
CASSPAAQGQGHEQYF TGTGCCAGCAGCCCCGCCGCCCAGGGTCAGGGCCACGAGCAGTACTTC TRBV9 NA NA TRBJ2-7
CASSFGQLNTEAFF TGTGCCAGCAGCTTTGGACAGCTGAACACTGAAGCTTTCTTT TRBV7-9 NA NA TRBJ1-1
CASSLWGQNTGELFF TGTGCCAGCTCACTCTGGGGCCAGAACACCGGGGAGCTGTTTTTT TRBV18 NA NA TRBJ2-2
CASSEQGAGNTIYF TGCGCCAGCAGCGAACAGGGAGCTGGAAACACCATATATTTT TRBV5-1 NA NA TRBJ1-3
CSLGEGATDTQYF TGCTCACTCGGAGAGGGAGCAACAGATACGCAGTATTTT TRBV29-1 NA NA TRBJ2-3
CASSVMNTGELFF TGTGCCAGCAGCGTAATGAACACCGGGGAGCTGTTTTTT TRBV9 NA NA TRBJ2-2
CASSLAGGIGDTQYF TGTGCCAGCAGCTTAGCCGGCGGGATTGGAGATACGCAGTATTTT TRBV7-9 NA NA TRBJ2-3
CASSPPGQSTEAFF TGTGCCAGCTCACCACCGGGACAGAGCACTGAAGCTTTCTTT TRBV18 NA TRBD1 TRBJ1-1
CASSVGEKNIQYF TGTGCCAGCAGCGTAGGAGAGAAAAACATTCAGTACTTC TRBV9 NA NA TRBJ2-4
CASSVGLGYGYTF TGTGCCAGCAGCGTAGGTCTGGGTTATGGCTACACCTTC TRBV11-2 NA NA TRBJ1-2
CASSLGPSPFTGELFF TGTGCCAGCAGCTTGGGCCCAAGCCCTTTCACCGGGGAGCTGTTTTTT TRBV5-6 few NA TRBJ2-2
CASSFPGDGNQPQHF TGTGCCAGCAGTTTTCCCGGGGACGGCAATCAGCCCCAGCATTTT TRBV6-2/TRBV6-3 NA NA TRBJ1-5
CASSAGTAYVGELFF TGTGCCAGCAGTGCCGGGACCGCTTATGTGGGGGAGCTGTTTTTT TRBV2 NA NA TRBJ2-2
CAWSSGGTGGSPLHF TGTGCCTGGAGTTCAGGGGGGACAGGGGGTTCACCCCTCCACTTT TRBV30 NA TRBD1 TRBJ1-6
CASSGTGFSPLHF TGTGCCAGCAGCGGGACAGGGTTTTCACCCCTCCACTTT TRBV13 NA TRBD1 TRBJ1-6
CASTVQGDTIYF TGTGCCAGCACTGTGCAGGGTGACACCATATATTTT TRBV6-5 once NA TRBJ1-3
CASSDGLTGSPLHF TGTGCCAGCAGTGACGGACTCACCGGGTCACCCCTCCACTTT TRBV6-4 NA NA TRBJ1-6
CASSVERGGVKTQYF TGTGCCAGCAGTGTTGAGCGGGGGGGCGTCAAGACCCAGTACTTC TRBV2 NA TRBD2 TRBJ2-5
CASSLEVGNTEAFF TGTGCCAGCAGCTTAGAGGTCGGGAACACTGAAGCTTTCTTT TRBV7-2 NA NA TRBJ1-1
CASSLDRTSGIPSQETQYF TGCGCCAGCAGCTTGGATCGTACTAGCGGGATTCCCTCCCAAGAGACCCAGTACTTC TRBV5-1 NA TRBD2 TRBJ2-5
CASIGDRFYEQYF TGTGCCAGCATCGGGGACAGGTTCTACGAGCAGTACTTC TRBV25-1 NA TRBD1 TRBJ2-7
CSADSGHRYNEQFF TGCAGCGCCGACTCAGGACACCGCTACAATGAGCAGTTCTTC TRBV29-1 NA NA TRBJ2-1
CAWSWGGEQYF TGTGCCTGGAGTTGGGGCGGCGAGCAGTACTTC TRBV30 NA NA TRBJ2-7
CATSRDRGETQYF TGTGCCACCAGCAGAGATCGCGGGGAGACCCAGTACTTC TRBV15 NA NA TRBJ2-5
CASSLLGGGAYEQYF TGCGCCAGCAGCTTGTTGGGCGGGGGGGCCTACGAGCAGTACTTC TRBV5-1 NA TRBD2 TRBJ2-7
CASSESSSYNEQFF TGTGCCAGCTCCGAATCAAGCTCCTACAATGAGCAGTTCTTC TRBV9 NA NA TRBJ2-1
CASSLRGGTTPEDEQFF TGTGCCAGCAGCTTAAGAGGCGGGACTACCCCAGAGGATGAGCAGTTCTTC TRBV7-2 NA TRBD2 TRBJ2-1
CASGPPSGVSTDTQYF TGTGCTAGTGGACCCCCTAGCGGAGTTAGCACAGATACGCAGTATTTT TRBV12-5 once TRBD2 TRBJ2-3
CATSNPTSGTYEQYF TGTGCCACCTCAAACCCGACTAGCGGGACGTACGAGCAGTACTTC TRBV19 NA TRBD2 TRBJ2-7
CASSYSSPTGEQFF TGTGCCAGCAGTTACTCATCACCTACCGGGGAGCAGTTCTTC TRBV6-5 NA NA TRBJ2-1
CASSLVKWTVRDNEQFF TGTGCCAGCAGCTTGGTAAAGTGGACCGTACGTGACAATGAGCAGTTCTTC TRBV5-5 NA NA TRBJ2-1
CASSLPIPGSPLHF TGTGCCAGCAGTCTACCAATCCCGGGTTCACCCCTCCACTTT TRBV6-5 NA NA TRBJ1-6
CASSHSVLGNEQFF TGTGCCAGCAGCCATAGCGTACTCGGGAATGAGCAGTTCTTC TRBV13 NA NA TRBJ2-1
CEGRDTQYF TGCGAGGGCAGAGATACGCAGTATTTT TRBV5-4 NA NA TRBJ2-3
CASSQDVGQPQHF TGCGCCAGCAGCCAAGATGTAGGTCAGCCCCAGCATTTT TRBV4-3 NA NA TRBJ1-5
CASTRRGGDSPLHF TGTGCCAGCACCCGCCGTGGTGGGGATTCACCCCTCCACTTT TRBV6-6 few NA TRBJ1-6
CAITSGRAEGELFF TGTGCCATCACGAGCGGGAGGGCCGAGGGGGAGCTGTTTTTT TRBV10-3 once TRBD2 TRBJ2-2
CASSLLSRRAQHF TGCGCCAGCAGTTTACTGTCCAGAAGGGCCCAGCATTTT TRBV10-2 NA NA TRBJ1-5
CASSFQGSGGYTF TGTGCCAGCAGTTTCCAGGGGTCCGGGGGCTACACCTTC TRBV6-5 NA NA TRBJ1-2
CASTPGGSYGYTF TGTGCCAGCACCCCAGGGGGTAGCTATGGCTACACCTTC TRBV12-3/TRBV12-4 many TRBD1 TRBJ1-2
CASSVGTGRDNQPQHF TGTGCCAGCAGCGTAGGAACAGGGCGGGACAATCAGCCCCAGCATTTT TRBV9 NA NA TRBJ1-5
CASSKGQGGDTGELFF TGTGCCAGCAGCAAGGGACAGGGGGGTGACACCGGGGAGCTGTTTTTT TRBV5-4 NA TRBD1 TRBJ2-2